This record covers a single TCR beta chain. The length of the CDR3 is 15 residues. Germline values: CDR1 SGHRS, CDR2 YFSETQ. V was clipped by 4 bases and J by 3 bases, with 14 bases between them. The data are from a study of blood T cell repertoires in COVID-19. Study context: Both acute and convalescent COVID-19 samples were obtained from the United States, Italy and Spain. PBMCs, B-cell-depleted T cells, or T cells provided the cDNA or gDNA that made up the material.

Produced via immunoSEQ multiplex PCR; TCRdb's table is partial and in-frame only. The sample comprises approximately 280,000 clones, 90% of which are singletons, and about 7% rests with the top ten. This sequence originates from a woman under 40 with COVID-19, enrolled during active disease. This chain connects TRBV5-1 to TRBJ2-1, with D maybe TRBD1 (5 bases). Sequenced input: peripheral blood. CDR3 coding DNA: TGCGCCAGCAGCATAGGACACGAGGACTACAATGAGCAGTTCTTC. This gives the protein CASSIGHEDYNEQFF.